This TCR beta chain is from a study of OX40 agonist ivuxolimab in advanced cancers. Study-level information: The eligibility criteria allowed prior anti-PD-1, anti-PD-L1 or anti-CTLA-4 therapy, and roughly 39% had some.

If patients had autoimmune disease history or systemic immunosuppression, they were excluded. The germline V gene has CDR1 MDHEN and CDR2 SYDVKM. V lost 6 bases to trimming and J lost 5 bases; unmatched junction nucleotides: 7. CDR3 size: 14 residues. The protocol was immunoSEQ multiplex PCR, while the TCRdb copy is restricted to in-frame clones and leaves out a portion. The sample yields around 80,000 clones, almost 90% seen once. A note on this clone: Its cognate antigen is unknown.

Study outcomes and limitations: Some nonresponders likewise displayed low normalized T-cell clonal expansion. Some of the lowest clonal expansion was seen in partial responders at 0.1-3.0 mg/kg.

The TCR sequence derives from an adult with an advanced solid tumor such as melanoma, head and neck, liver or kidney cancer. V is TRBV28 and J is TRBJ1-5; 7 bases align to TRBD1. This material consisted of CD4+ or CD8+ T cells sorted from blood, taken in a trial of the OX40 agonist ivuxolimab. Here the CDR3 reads CASSRGGSYQPQHF. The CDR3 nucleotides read TGTGCCAGCAGCCGAGGGGGCTCATATCAGCCCCAGCATTTT.